In its sample, the clone carrying this TCR beta chain was seen a few times. The same CDR3 is also encoded by other DNA sequences in this sample. This CDR3 is built from 15 residues. V shed 6 bases and J 3 bases; nucleotides not matched to a gene: 8. CDR1 is MGHDK and CDR2 is SYGVNS in the germline V gene. Samples came from healthy bone marrow donors. The record originates from a study of cytomegalovirus exposure and HLA in healthy donors. The PCR ran on 60 Vbeta and 13 Jbeta primers. Using immunoSEQ multiplex PCR, the repertoire was profiled, and TCRdb retains in-frame clones only, with some absent. The sample holds about 200,000 clones, about four fifths seen once.

The genes are TRBV25-1 and TRBJ2-1, with 7 bases fitting TRBD1. Sequencing was carried out using PBMCs. This TCR derives from a middle-aged woman in good health and CMV-seronegative. For the CDR3, the DNA is TGTGCCAGCAGCCCGGGACAGTCCAGCTACAATGAGCAGTTCTTC. This sequence encodes CASSPGQSSYNEQFF. Drawing the rest from reference TRBV25-1 and TRBJ2-1, the complete variable domain is EADIYQTPRYLVIGTGKKITLECSQTMGHDKMYWYQQDPGMELHLIHYSYGVNSTEKGDLSSESTVSRIRTEHFPLTLESARPSHTSQYLCASSPGQSSYNEQFFGPGTRLTVL.